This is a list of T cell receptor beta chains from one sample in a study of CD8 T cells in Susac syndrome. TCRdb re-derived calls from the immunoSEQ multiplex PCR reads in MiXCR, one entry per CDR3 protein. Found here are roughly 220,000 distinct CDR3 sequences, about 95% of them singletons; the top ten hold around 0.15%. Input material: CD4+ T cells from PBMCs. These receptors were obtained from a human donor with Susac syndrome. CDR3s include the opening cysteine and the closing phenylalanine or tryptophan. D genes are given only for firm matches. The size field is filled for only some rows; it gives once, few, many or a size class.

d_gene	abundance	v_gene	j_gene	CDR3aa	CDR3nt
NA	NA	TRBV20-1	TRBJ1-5	CSARDGDKPQHF	TGCAGTGCTAGAGATGGGGATAAGCCCCAGCATTTT
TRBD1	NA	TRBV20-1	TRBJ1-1	CSPSQGAFGLASNTEAFF	TGCAGTCCTTCACAGGGGGCCTTCGGGTTGGCGTCGAACACTGAAGCTTTCTTT
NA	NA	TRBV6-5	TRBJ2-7	CASSYSGPSEQYF	TGTGCCAGCAGTTACTCGGGGCCCTCCGAGCAGTACTTC
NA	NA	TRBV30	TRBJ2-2	CAWTARQDLAGELFF	TGTGCCTGGACCGCGAGACAGGATTTAGCCGGGGAGCTGTTTTTT
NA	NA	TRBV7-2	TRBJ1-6	CASRREGTDRLSPLHF	TGTGCCAGCAGGAGGGAGGGGACGGATCGCCTATCACCCCTCCACTTT
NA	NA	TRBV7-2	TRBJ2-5	CASSLVSDLQETQYF	TGTGCCAGCAGCTTAGTTTCAGACCTCCAAGAGACCCAGTACTTC
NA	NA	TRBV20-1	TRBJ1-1	CSARRVQMNTEAFF	TGCAGTGCTAGAAGGGTCCAGATGAACACTGAAGCTTTCTTT
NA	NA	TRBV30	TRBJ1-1	CAGGGMDTEAFF	TGTGCCGGGGGGGGGATGGACACTGAAGCTTTCTTT
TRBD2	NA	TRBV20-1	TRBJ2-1	CSARQGLAVTNEQFF	TGCAGTGCTAGACAGGGACTAGCAGTAACCAATGAGCAGTTCTTC
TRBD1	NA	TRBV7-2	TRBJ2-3	CASSRDSPPDTQYF	TGTGCCAGCAGCCGGGACAGCCCCCCAGATACGCAGTATTTT
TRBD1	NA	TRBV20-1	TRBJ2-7	CSAQTGQGSLEQYF	TGCAGTGCTCAGACGGGACAGGGTTCCCTCGAGCAGTACTTC
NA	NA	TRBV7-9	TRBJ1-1	CAGSLGPQGGQVNTEAFF	TGTGCCGGCAGCTTAGGACCCCAAGGGGGGCAAGTGAACACTGAAGCTTTCTTT
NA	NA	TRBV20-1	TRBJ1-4	CSARDGRGLNEKLFF	TGCAGTGCTAGAGATGGCCGGGGCTTAAATGAAAAACTGTTTTTT
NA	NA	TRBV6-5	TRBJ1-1	CASSYSSDNTEAFF	TGTGCCAGCAGTTACTCTAGTGATAACACTGAAGCTTTCTTT
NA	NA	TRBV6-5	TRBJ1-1	CASMGLNEAFF	TGTGCCAGCATGGGGTTGAATGAAGCTTTCTTT
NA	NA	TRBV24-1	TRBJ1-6	CATSDLRWTNRPLHF	TGTGCCACCAGTGATTTGCGGTGGACCAACCGACCCCTCCACTTT
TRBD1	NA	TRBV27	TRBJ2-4	CASSTKDRGLAKNIQYF	TGTGCCAGCAGTACCAAGGACAGGGGGCTTGCCAAAAACATTCAGTACTTC
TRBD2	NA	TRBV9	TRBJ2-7	CASSPLVAGELYEQYF	TGTGCCAGCAGCCCACTGGTAGCGGGGGAACTCTACGAGCAGTACTTC
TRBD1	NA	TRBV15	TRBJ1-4	CATSQGQGGEKLFF	TGTGCCACCAGCCAGGGACAGGGCGGTGAAAAACTGTTTTTT
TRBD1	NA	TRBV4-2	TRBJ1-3	CASSHVPPRQGETGNTIYF	TGTGCCAGCAGCCACGTACCCCCGAGACAGGGAGAGACTGGAAACACCATATATTTT
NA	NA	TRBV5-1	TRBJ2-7	CASTGGLSQGYGEQYF	TGCGCCAGCACCGGGGGGCTTTCACAGGGGTATGGGGAGCAGTACTTC
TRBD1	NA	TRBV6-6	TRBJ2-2	CATMGQGYTGELFF	TGTGCCACCATGGGACAGGGGTACACCGGGGAGCTGTTTTTT
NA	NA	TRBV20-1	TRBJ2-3	CSAPVGEFPQYF	TGCAGTGCCCCGGTGGGGGAGTTTCCGCAGTATTTT
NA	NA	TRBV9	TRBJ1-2	CASSVAGARSLYGYTF	TGTGCCAGCAGCGTCGCAGGGGCCCGGTCTCTATATGGCTACACCTTC
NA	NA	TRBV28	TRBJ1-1	CASSLPSTEAFF	TGTGCCAGCAGTTTACCCAGCACTGAAGCTTTCTTT
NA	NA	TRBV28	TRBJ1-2	CASSSTGPNYGYTF	TGTGCCAGCAGTTCTACCGGGCCTAACTATGGCTACACCTTC
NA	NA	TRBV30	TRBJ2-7	CAWTNPVGAEQYF	TGTGCCTGGACGAACCCGGTGGGGGCCGAGCAGTACTTC
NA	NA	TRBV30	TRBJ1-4	CACGKGFGEKLFF	TGTGCCTGCGGGAAGGGGTTTGGGGAAAAACTGTTTTTT
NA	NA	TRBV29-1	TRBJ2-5	CSVLEAPGQGETQYF	TGCAGCGTGCTTGAAGCCCCGGGGCAGGGCGAGACCCAGTACTTC
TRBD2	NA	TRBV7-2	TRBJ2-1	CASSLAAGEYNEQFF	TGTGCCAGCAGCTTAGCTGCGGGGGAATACAATGAGCAGTTCTTC
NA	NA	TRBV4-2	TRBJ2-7	CASSQDFMGGGTYEQYF	TGTGCCAGCAGCCAAGATTTCATGGGCGGCGGGACCTACGAGCAGTACTTC
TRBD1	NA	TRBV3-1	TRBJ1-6	CASSPTIGQGSNSPLHF	TGTGCCAGCAGCCCAACCATCGGACAGGGCTCTAATTCACCCCTCCACTTT
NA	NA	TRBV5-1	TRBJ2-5	CASSAPSGSLETQYF	TGCGCCAGCAGCGCCCCATCAGGGAGTTTAGAGACCCAGTACTTC
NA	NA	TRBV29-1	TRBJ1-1	CSSSGGHGTEAFF	TGCAGCTCATCGGGGGGGCATGGCACTGAAGCTTTCTTT
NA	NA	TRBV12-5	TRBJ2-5	CASGLVRKGRSYQETQYF	TGTGCTAGTGGTTTGGTACGCAAAGGGAGGTCCTACCAAGAGACCCAGTACTTC
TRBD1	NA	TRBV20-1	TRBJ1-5	CSARAGTGGFNQPQHF	TGCAGTGCTAGGGCTGGGACAGGGGGTTTCAATCAGCCCCAGCATTTT
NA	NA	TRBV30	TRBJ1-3	CAWSSGVADTIYF	TGTGCCTGGTCCAGTGGAGTCGCGGACACCATATATTTT
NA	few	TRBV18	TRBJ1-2	CASSPERGYGYTF	TGTGCCAGCTCACCAGAGAGAGGCTATGGCTACACCTTC
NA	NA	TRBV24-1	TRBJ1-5	CATSDLKRGNQPQHF	TGTGCCACCAGTGATTTGAAGCGGGGGAATCAGCCCCAGCATTTT
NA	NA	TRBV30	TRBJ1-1	CAWSGPNRFMNTEAFF	TGTGCCTGGAGTGGCCCCAACAGGTTTATGAACACTGAAGCTTTCTTT
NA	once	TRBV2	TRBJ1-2	CASIPTPGPHGYTF	TGTGCCAGCATTCCCACCCCGGGTCCCCATGGCTACACCTTC
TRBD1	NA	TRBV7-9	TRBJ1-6	CASSGQGESPLHF	TGTGCCAGCAGCGGCCAGGGGGAATCACCCCTCCACTTT
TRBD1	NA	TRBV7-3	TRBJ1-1	CASSPTGGAQGFF	TGTGCCAGCAGCCCAACAGGGGGGGCCCAGGGTTTCTTT
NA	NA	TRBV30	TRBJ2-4	CAWSGKGRLNIQYF	TGTGCCTGGAGTGGAAAGGGCCGCCTGAACATTCAGTACTTC
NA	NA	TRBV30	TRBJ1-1	CAWSASGYSGEAFF	TGTGCCTGGAGTGCCTCCGGGTACTCGGGTGAAGCTTTCTTT
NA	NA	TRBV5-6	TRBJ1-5	CASSFRTAGNNQPQHF	TGTGCCAGCAGCTTTCGGACAGCCGGTAACAATCAGCCCCAGCATTTT
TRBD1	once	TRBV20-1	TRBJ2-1	CSARDWRTGYNEQFF	TGCAGTGCTAGAGATTGGCGGACAGGTTACAATGAGCAGTTCTTC
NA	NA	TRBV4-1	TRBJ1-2	CASSLPSQRGYTF	TGCGCCAGCAGCCTCCCCTCGCAGCGAGGCTACACCTTC
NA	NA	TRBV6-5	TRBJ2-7	CASSYSTSYEQYF	TGTGCCAGCAGTTACTCGACTTCCTACGAGCAGTACTTC
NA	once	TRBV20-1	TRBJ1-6	CSARVTDNSPLHF	TGCAGTGCTAGGGTGACAGATAATTCACCCCTCCACTTT
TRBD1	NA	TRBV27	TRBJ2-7	CASSLSPGQGSRGEQYF	TGTGCCAGCAGTTTATCGCCGGGACAGGGGTCACGAGGCGAGCAGTACTTC
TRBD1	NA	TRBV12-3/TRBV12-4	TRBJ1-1	CASSLRQGGFGYTEAFF	TGTGCCAGCAGTCTCAGACAGGGCGGCTTTGGGTACACTGAAGCTTTCTTT
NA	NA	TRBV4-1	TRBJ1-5	CASSRTGLGQPQHF	TGCGCCAGCAGCCGCACAGGGTTAGGGCAGCCCCAGCATTTT
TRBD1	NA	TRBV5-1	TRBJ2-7	CASSTGQGRREQYF	TGCGCCAGCAGCACAGGACAGGGGCGAAGGGAGCAGTACTTC
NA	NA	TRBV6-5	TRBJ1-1	CASSYEGSSNTEAFF	TGTGCCAGCAGTTACGAGGGGAGCAGCAACACTGAAGCTTTCTTT
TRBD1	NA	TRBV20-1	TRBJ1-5	CSASGDRGGGQPQHF	TGCAGTGCTAGTGGGGACAGGGGCGGGGGTCAGCCCCAGCATTTT
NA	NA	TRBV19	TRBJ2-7	CASGRTGHSYEQYF	TGTGCCAGCGGCCGGACCGGTCACTCCTACGAGCAGTACTTC
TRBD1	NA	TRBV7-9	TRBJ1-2	CASSSPSGQGAVGYTF	TGTGCCAGCAGCTCCCCGTCGGGACAGGGTGCCGTTGGCTACACCTTC
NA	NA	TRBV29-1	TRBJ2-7	CSVEANSYEQYF	TGCAGCGTTGAGGCGAACTCCTACGAGCAGTACTTC
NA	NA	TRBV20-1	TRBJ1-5	CSARDSTRGYQPQHF	TGCAGTGCTAGAGACTCAACCCGGGGCTATCAGCCCCAGCATTTT